This paragraph reports one T cell receptor beta chain. These data are taken from a study of T-cell memory formation after mild COVID-19. Trimming removed 8 bases at V and 8 bases at J, with 12 bases between. CDR1 is SQVTM, CDR2 ANQGSEA, per germline. There are 11 residues in the CDR3. TCRdb reanalysed the 5' RACE reads using MiXCR and keeps one entry per CDR3 protein. The sample has fewer than 450,000 distinct CDR3 sequences, 21% seen once. The chain is built from TRBV29-1 and TRBJ2-2, with a tentative D call TRBD1 (5 bases). The sequence was obtained from an adult woman who had mild COVID-19 (a few samples of this study predate the infection). Cell type and time point are not known. Sequencing was done on a sample of PBMCs or a T cell subset sorted from them (not recorded which). The CDR3 DNA is TGCAGCACGACAGAGCTAGGGGAGCTGTTTTTT. Translation gives CSTTELGELFF.